This note documents a single TCR beta chain sequence. Its target is unknown. Every patient relapsed after autologous stem cell transplantation, and brentuximab vedotin exposure varied. The CDR3 is made up of 13 amino acids. With 3 bases removed from V and 7 bases from J, the gap between germline ends came to 12 bases. Germline V gives CDR1 LNHDA, CDR2 SQIVND (reference sequence). Produced via immunoSEQ multiplex PCR; TCRdb's table is partial and in-frame only. Of 55,000 to 75,000 clones listed, 71% were seen once; the top ten hold approximately 9.9%. The data belong to a study of PD-1 blockade in classical Hodgkin lymphoma. The study, taken as a whole, reports: Those starting nivolumab under 1 year post-ASCT were excluded.

This sequence was found in a human donor with classical Hodgkin lymphoma. Sequencing was performed on peripheral blood mononuclear cells (PBMCs), taken before the second cycle of nivolumab. The chain combines TRBV19 with TRBJ1-1, with D unresolved. CDR3 residues: CASSIGYGDEAFF. The DNA of the CDR3 is TGTGCCAGTAGTATCGGTTATGGAGATGAAGCTTTCTTT.